A selection of T cell receptor beta chains follows, all from one sample in a study of blood T cell repertoires in COVID-19. The table came from immunoSEQ multiplex PCR; TCRdb's copy has only in-frame clones and leaves some out. The sample yields about 330,000 clones, approximately 87% seen once. Material: peripheral blood. These TCRs come from a woman aged 50 to 60 with active or convalescent COVID-19. Each CDR3 is given with its conserved first and last residue. A D gene is named only where the DNA matches it firmly. Clone sizes are given selectively: once, few, many, or a class where the clone is expanded.

NA	TRBV6-5	TRBJ2-3	NA	CASSSPGLTDTQYF	TGTGCCAGCAGTTCCCCGGGACTCACAGATACGCAGTATTTT
NA	TRBV11-2	TRBJ1-4	NA	CASSLPHPQQGINEKLFF	TGTGCCAGCAGCTTGCCCCATCCCCAGCAGGGGATTAATGAAAAACTGTTTTTT
NA	TRBV7-3	TRBJ2-2	NA	CASSPRGTGELFF	TGTGCCAGCAGCCCTCGGGGGACCGGGGAGCTGTTTTTT
TRBD1	TRBV7-2	TRBJ2-1	few	CASSNLGGDEQFF	TGTGCCAGCAGCAACCTAGGGGGCGATGAGCAGTTCTTC
NA	TRBV29-1	TRBJ1-3	NA	CSVGGGNTIYF	TGCAGCGTTGGCGGTGGAAACACCATATATTTT
NA	TRBV5-4	TRBJ2-3	NA	CASSLDPTSTDTQYF	TGTGCCAGCAGCTTGGACCCTACTAGCACAGATACGCAGTATTTT
NA	TRBV4-1	TRBJ2-1	NA	CASSLSPSSYNEQFF	TGCGCCAGCAGCCTCTCACCCAGCTCCTACAATGAGCAGTTCTTC
TRBD1	TRBV28	TRBJ1-1	NA	CASRAGGNTEAFF	TGTGCCAGCAGGGCAGGGGGGAACACTGAAGCTTTCTTT
NA	TRBV7-6	TRBJ1-1	NA	CASSLVRGGASVNTEAFF	TGTGCCAGCAGCTTAGTGAGGGGGGGCGCGAGTGTGAACACTGAAGCTTTCTTT
TRBD1	TRBV6-5	TRBJ1-5	NA	CASSTGQGSNQPQHF	TGTGCCAGCAGTACAGGACAGGGAAGCAATCAGCCCCAGCATTTT
TRBD1	TRBV5-8	TRBJ1-2	NA	CASSFQTGAPYGYTF	TGTGCCAGCAGCTTCCAGACAGGGGCCCCCTATGGCTACACCTTC
TRBD2	TRBV7-2	TRBJ2-4	NA	CASSPKTSGGQNIQYF	TGTGCCAGCAGCCCGAAGACTAGCGGGGGGCAAAACATTCAGTACTTC
TRBD1	TRBV7-2	TRBJ1-2	NA	CASSTGGGSYGYTF	TGTGCCAGCAGCACAGGGGGCGGAAGCTATGGCTACACCTTC
NA	TRBV27	TRBJ2-1	NA	CASCPTMGGQGEQFF	TGTGCCAGCTGCCCTACCATGGGGGGGCAGGGTGAGCAGTTCTTC
TRBD1	TRBV27	TRBJ1-6	NA	CASSLADRDSPLHF	TGTGCCAGCAGTTTGGCCGACAGGGATTCACCCCTCCACTTT
NA	TRBV9	TRBJ1-1	few	CASSVEPGTNLEAFF	TGTGCCAGCAGCGTCGAACCCGGGACAAACCTTGAAGCTTTCTTT
TRBD1	TRBV7-3	TRBJ2-3	NA	CASSRQGEADTQYF	TGTGCCAGCAGCCGACAGGGGGAGGCAGATACGCAGTATTTT
NA	TRBV5-1	TRBJ2-3	NA	CASSFVGVRDTQYF	TGCGCCAGCAGCTTCGTCGGGGTCCGGGATACGCAGTATTTT
NA	TRBV5-6	TRBJ1-2	NA	CASSPKTGANYGYTF	TGTGCCAGCAGCCCCAAGACAGGTGCTAACTATGGCTACACCTTC
NA	TRBV7-9	TRBJ1-2	NA	CASSPPRGYGYTF	TGTGCCAGCAGCCCCCCGCGGGGCTATGGCTACACCTTC
NA	TRBV9	TRBJ2-1	NA	CASSGRDTRINEQFF	TGTGCCAGCAGCGGAAGGGACACCCGGATCAATGAGCAGTTCTTC
NA	TRBV18	TRBJ1-5	NA	CASSPWEQKYSNQPQHF	TGTGCCAGCTCACCTTGGGAGCAGAAGTATAGCAATCAGCCCCAGCATTTT
NA	TRBV4-1	TRBJ1-1	once	CASSRTTGTEAFF	TGCGCCAGCAGCCGGACTACGGGCACTGAAGCTTTCTTT
TRBD2	TRBV7-2	TRBJ2-7	NA	CASAGLAGEQYF	TGTGCCAGCGCCGGACTAGCGGGAGAGCAGTACTTC
TRBD2	TRBV7-2	TRBJ2-1	NA	CASSSGHRLAPSNEQFF	TGTGCCAGCAGCTCCGGCCACCGACTAGCCCCATCCAATGAGCAGTTCTTC
NA	TRBV6-6	TRBJ1-2	NA	CASRHRGLDSGYTF	TGTGCCAGCAGACATCGGGGACTAGATAGTGGCTACACCTTC
TRBD2	TRBV7-9	TRBJ2-1	NA	CASIAGARNNEQFF	TGTGCCAGTATAGCGGGGGCCAGAAACAATGAGCAGTTCTTC
NA	TRBV9	TRBJ1-3	NA	CASSVDAFSGNTIYF	TGTGCCAGCAGCGTAGATGCGTTCTCTGGAAACACCATATATTTT
NA	TRBV13	TRBJ2-1	NA	CASSPSENEQFF	TGTGCCAGCAGCCCTTCAGAAAATGAGCAGTTCTTC
NA	TRBV11-2	TRBJ1-1	NA	CASSLHGGTEAFF	TGTGCCAGCAGCTTACACGGGGGCACTGAAGCTTTCTTT
NA	TRBV11-2	TRBJ1-1	NA	CASSLGALQAFF	TGTGCCAGCAGCTTAGGGGCGCTTCAAGCTTTCTTT
NA	TRBV27	TRBJ1-5	NA	CASSSSRARDQPQHF	TGTGCCAGCAGTTCGTCGAGGGCCCGGGATCAGCCCCAGCATTTT
NA	TRBV11-2	TRBJ2-2	NA	CASSSRRGNTGELFF	TGTGCCAGCAGCTCGAGGAGGGGGAACACCGGGGAGCTGTTTTTT
NA	TRBV28	TRBJ1-1	NA	CASSHRQALNTEAFF	TGTGCCAGCAGCCATAGACAGGCCCTGAACACTGAAGCTTTCTTT
TRBD1	TRBV2	TRBJ1-1	once	CASTRGGVDTEAFF	TGTGCCAGCACCAGAGGGGGCGTTGACACTGAAGCTTTCTTT
TRBD1	TRBV11-2	TRBJ1-6	NA	CASAGTGSFSPLHF	TGTGCCAGCGCCGGGACAGGGAGTTTTTCACCCCTCCACTTT
TRBD1	TRBV28	TRBJ1-5	NA	CATVPGGYSNQPQHF	TGTGCCACCGTGCCAGGGGGTTATAGCAATCAGCCCCAGCATTTT
NA	TRBV3-1/TRBV3-2	TRBJ1-3	NA	CASSPGSGTGNTIYF	TGTGCCAGCAGCCCGGGGAGTGGTACTGGAAACACCATATATTTT
TRBD1	TRBV9	TRBJ2-6	NA	CASSTHGQGAAGANVLTF	TGTGCCAGCAGCACTCACGGACAGGGGGCTGCTGGGGCCAACGTCCTGACTTTC
NA	TRBV28	TRBJ1-1	NA	CASSFQGTEAFF	TGTGCCAGCAGTTTCCAGGGCACTGAAGCTTTCTTT
NA	TRBV6-5	TRBJ1-6	NA	CASRGGGGESPLHF	TGTGCCAGCAGGGGTGGAGGGGGGGAATCACCCCTCCACTTT
NA	TRBV19	TRBJ1-2	NA	CASSMEWGQYYGYTF	TGTGCCAGTAGTATGGAATGGGGGCAGTACTATGGCTACACCTTC
TRBD1	TRBV2	TRBJ1-2	NA	CASRTGQGGGYTF	TGTGCCAGCAGGACAGGACAGGGAGGTGGCTACACCTTC
NA	TRBV6-5	TRBJ2-7	NA	CASSYTSIRDTYEQYF	TGTGCCAGCAGTTACACGTCTATCCGGGACACCTACGAGCAGTACTTC
TRBD1	TRBV11-2	TRBJ2-7	NA	CASSYGQVSYEQYF	TGTGCCAGCAGCTACGGACAGGTCTCCTACGAGCAGTACTTC
NA	TRBV27	TRBJ2-5	NA	CASSFKDPWRETQYF	TGTGCCAGCAGTTTCAAAGACCCCTGGAGAGAGACCCAGTACTTC
NA	TRBV5-1	TRBJ2-5	NA	CASSLQYNQETQYF	TGCGCCAGCAGCTTGCAGTATAACCAAGAGACCCAGTACTTC
NA	TRBV7-9	TRBJ2-7	NA	CASSNPGLRYEQYF	TGTGCCAGCAGCAATCCAGGGTTAAGATACGAGCAGTACTTC
NA	TRBV4-1	TRBJ1-5	NA	CASSHKTGGNQPQHF	TGCGCCAGCAGCCACAAGACAGGCGGCAATCAGCCCCAGCATTTT
NA	TRBV5-5	TRBJ2-2	NA	CASSQSVVTANTGELFF	TGTGCCAGCAGTCAAAGCGTGGTCACGGCGAACACCGGGGAGCTGTTTTTT
NA	TRBV6-2/TRBV6-3	TRBJ2-1	few	CASSYPMTSNHEQFF	TGTGCCAGCAGTTACCCCATGACTAGTAACCATGAGCAGTTCTTC
TRBD1	TRBV7-9	TRBJ1-2	NA	CASSAPSGTVYGYTF	TGTGCCAGCAGCGCACCCTCCGGGACAGTCTATGGCTACACCTTC
NA	TRBV6-6	TRBJ1-1	NA	CASSTTGEGNTEAFF	TGTGCCAGCAGTACCACGGGAGAGGGGAACACTGAAGCTTTCTTT
TRBD2	TRBV19	TRBJ2-1	few	CASSISLAGSYNEQFF	TGTGCCAGTAGTATAAGTCTAGCGGGCTCCTACAATGAGCAGTTCTTC
TRBD1	TRBV9	TRBJ2-3	NA	CASKGATSTDTQYF	TGTGCCAGCAAGGGGGCCACTAGCACAGATACGCAGTATTTT